A single sample gave rise to the 3 T cell receptor beta chains below, sequenced in a study of control samples from healthy donors and cancer patients. Libraries were prepared by immunoSEQ multiplex PCR; TCRdb keeps only in-frame clonotypes and omits some of them. The data contain about 86,000 clones, about 92% of them singletons. The sample comprised blood. These receptors were collected from a woman in her 30s in good health.

The chain employs TRBV28 and TRBJ1-6; 10 bases agree with TRBD1. CDR1 and CDR2 from the germline V gene are MDHEN and SYDVKM. There are 15 residues in the CDR3. V lost 5 bases and J lost 8; bases outside the gene matches: 6. CDR3 nucleotide sequence: TGTGCCAGCAGTCGCGGACAGGGGGTTTATTCACCCCTCCACTTT. Its translation: CASSRGQGVYSPLHF.

The J gene is TRBJ1-3, the V gene TRBV5-1; TRBD1 agrees at 9 bases. CDR3 length: 17 amino acids. The V and J ends lost 0 bases and 4 bases, in that order; junction bases with no gene match: 8. CDR1 SGHRS and CDR2 YFSETQ come from the germline V gene. The CDR3 sequence: CASSLDLQGAWGNTIYF. The CDR3, as DNA: TGCGCCAGCAGCTTGGACCTACAGGGGGCGTGGGGAAACACCATATATTTT.

The table lists this clone with a few counts. This chain links TRBV19 with TRBJ2-5; D not resolved. Trimming left V 4 bases short and J 4 bases short, with 10 bases between. The germline gives CDR1 LNHDA, CDR2 SQIVND (reference sequence). This CDR3 contains 13 residues. CDR3: CASSTQVGETQYF. CDR3 nucleotides: TGTGCCAGTAGTACCCAAGTAGGAGAGACCCAGTACTTC.